Below are 2 T cell receptor beta chains sequenced from a single sample in a study of CD8 T cells in Susac syndrome. Roughly 0.45 to 1 ug RNA was reverse transcribed with random hexamers. MiXCR was run by TCRdb on the immunoSEQ multiplex PCR reads, yielding one entry per CDR3 protein. This sample has roughly 140,000 distinct CDR3 sequences; 85% to 95% occur once, and the top ten carry 0.2% to 0.25%. The sample was CD8+ T cells from PBMCs. These receptors were collected from a human donor with multiple sclerosis.

This rearrangement joins TRBV27 to TRBJ1-6; maybe TRBD1 (5 bases). The ends were cut back, 9 bases at V and 10 bases at J, with 19 bases in the middle. CDR3 length: 14 residues. From germline, CDR1 is MNHEY and CDR2 SMNVEV (reference sequence). The CDR3 spells CASMVGRAGSPLHF. DNA of the CDR3: TGTGCCAGTATGGTGGGCAGGGCAGGATCACCCCTCCACTTT.

The chain carries TRBV29-1 and TRBJ1-2, with D perhaps matching TRBD1 (6 bases). This CDR3 comprises 10 residues. V was clipped by 6 bases and J by 6 bases, with 8 bases between them. Germline V gene sequence: CDR1 SQVTM, CDR2 ANQGSEA. The CDR3 nucleotides are TGCAGCGTCAACAGGGATGGCTACACCTTC. It is translated as CSVNRDGYTF.